These 4 T cell receptor beta chains were sequenced from one sample in a study of cytomegalovirus exposure and HLA in healthy donors. Profiling relied on immunoSEQ multiplex PCR, and the TCRdb table lists in-frame clones only, not all of them. The profile shows some 150,000 clones, roughly nine tenths of them singletons. The sequenced sample was PBMCs. These receptors all stem from a woman aged 18-35 years in good health and CMV-seropositive.

This clone was recorded only once. CDR3 nucleotide sequence: TGTGCCAGCAGCGATAGCGGGGGGGCTTACAATGAGCAGTTCTTC. Translated: CASSDSGGAYNEQFF. V gene TRBV9 combines with J gene TRBJ2-1; 11 bases match TRBD2. The CDR3 totals 15 residues. Germline trimming cut 3 bases from V and 4 bases from J; bases unmatched to any gene: 3. Germline CDR1 is SGDLS and CDR2 is YYNGEE.

The chain carries TRBV19 and TRBJ2-1, with 11 bases aligning to TRBD1. Germline trimming cut 3 bases from V and 10 bases from J; bases unmatched to any gene: 17. This CDR3 comprises 18 residues. The germline V gene has CDR1 LNHDA and CDR2 SQIVND (reference sequence). CDR3 loop: CASSIRDRGVAAVREQFF. CDR3 sequence (DNA): TGTGCCAGTAGTATCCGGGACAGGGGGGTAGCGGCGGTTCGGGAGCAGTTCTTC.

The rearrangement joins TRBV9 to TRBJ1-3; 8 bases agree with TRBD1. CDR1 is SGDLS and CDR2 is YYNGEE in the germline V gene. The CDR3 spans 15 residues. Trimming cost V 4 bases and J 5 bases; bases outside gene matches: 8. This CDR3 reads CASSPGQGLRNTIYF. The CDR3 coding sequence is TGTGCCAGCAGCCCCGGACAGGGATTACGAAACACCATATATTTT.

This clone was seen only once. The chain couples TRBV5-8 to TRBJ1-5; weak D call: TRBD1 (5 bases). V lost 4 bases and J 5 bases, leaving 25 bases between the germline ends. The CDR3 spans 18 residues. Germline V gene lookup returns CDR1 SGHTS and CDR2 YDEGEE. The CDR3 loop reads CASSRGVWYRGDHQPQHF. CDR3 nucleotides: TGTGCCAGCAGCCGGGGGGTTTGGTATAGGGGAGACCATCAGCCCCAGCATTTT.